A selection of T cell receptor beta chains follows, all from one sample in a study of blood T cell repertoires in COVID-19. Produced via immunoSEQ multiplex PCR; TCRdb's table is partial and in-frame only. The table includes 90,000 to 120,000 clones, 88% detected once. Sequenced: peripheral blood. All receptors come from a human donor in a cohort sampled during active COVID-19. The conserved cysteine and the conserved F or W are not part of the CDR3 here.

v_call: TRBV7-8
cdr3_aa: ASSPGRNYGYT

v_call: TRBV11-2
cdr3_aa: ASSLDGGPYEQY

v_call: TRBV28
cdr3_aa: ASSGQGNTEAF

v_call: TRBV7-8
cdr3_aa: ASSRKSGGAADSKNIQY

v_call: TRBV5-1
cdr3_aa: ASSFAGDGYT

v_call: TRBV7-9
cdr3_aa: ASSASGYEQY

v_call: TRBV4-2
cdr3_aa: ASSQEGSGMNTGELF

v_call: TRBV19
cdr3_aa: ASSPYVGGSSHNEQF

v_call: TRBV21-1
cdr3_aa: ASVLAGSHEQY

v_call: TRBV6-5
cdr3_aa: ASSYSLPYSNTEAF

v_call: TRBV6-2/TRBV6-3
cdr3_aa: ASSYSGGGGEQF

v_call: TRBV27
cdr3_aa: ASRPSGGTEAF

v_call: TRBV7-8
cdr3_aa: ASSLGQGRYEQY

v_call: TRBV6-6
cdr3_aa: ASTLLPGELF

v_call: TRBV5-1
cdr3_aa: ASSLAGDFNYGYT

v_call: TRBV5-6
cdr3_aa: ASSLKGARTEAF

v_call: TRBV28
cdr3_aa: ASSLFATGGRNQPQH

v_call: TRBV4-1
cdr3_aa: ASSHSPSEGTGGF

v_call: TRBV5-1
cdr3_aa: ASSPGDSYSGNTIY

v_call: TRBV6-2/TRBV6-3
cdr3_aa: ASSYSIDGQGYGYT